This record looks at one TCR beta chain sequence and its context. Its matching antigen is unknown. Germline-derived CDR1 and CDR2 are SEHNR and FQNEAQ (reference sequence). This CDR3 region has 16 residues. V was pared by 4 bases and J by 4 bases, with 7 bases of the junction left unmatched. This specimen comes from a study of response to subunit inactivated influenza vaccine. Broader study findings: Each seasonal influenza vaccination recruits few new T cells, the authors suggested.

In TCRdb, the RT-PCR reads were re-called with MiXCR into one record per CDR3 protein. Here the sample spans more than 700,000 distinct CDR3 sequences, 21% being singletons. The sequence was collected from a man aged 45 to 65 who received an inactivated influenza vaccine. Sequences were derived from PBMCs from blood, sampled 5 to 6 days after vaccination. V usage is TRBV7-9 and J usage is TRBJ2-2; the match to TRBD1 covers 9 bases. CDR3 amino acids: CASSSQPGQGTGELFF. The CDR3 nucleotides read TGTGCCAGCAGCTCACAACCGGGACAGGGCACCGGGGAGCTGTTTTTT.